This T cell receptor beta chain was retrieved from a study of post-analysis software for immune sequencing data. Note on this clonotype: The target antigen is unknown.

Regarding the study as a whole: About 5 TRBV segments (TRBV5-6, TRBV5-1 and TRBV20-1 among them) occurred more frequently in patients than in controls. Controls had significantly higher normalized Chao1 diversity than multiple sclerosis patients. Batch-matched samples strongly co-clustered by F measure.

There are 18 residues in the CDR3. The V and J ends lost 1 base and 0 bases, in that order; junction bases with no gene match: 10. The germline gives CDR1 SGHRS, CDR2 YFSETQ. Each TCR beta cDNA library carried unique molecular identifiers. Input of roughly 0.85 to 11 million T cells yielded 400,000 to 550,000 cDNA molecules. A single record per CDR3 protein comes from TCRdb applying MiXCR to the PCR reads. The profile shows 430,000 or so distinct CDR3 sequences, more than 30% of them singletons. The genes are TRBV5-1 and TRBJ2-1, with 7 bases matching TRBD2. The TCR originated in a girl aged 2 to 9 with multiple sclerosis. Sequences were obtained from blood. This CDR3 is CASSLRASGPLSYNEQFF. The CDR3 bases are TGCGCCAGCAGCTTGCGGGCTAGCGGACCCCTCTCCTACAATGAGCAGTTCTTC.